Sequencing of this T cell receptor beta chain was carried out in a study of PD-1 blockade in mismatch repair-deficient tumors. The CDR3 sequence is 13 residues long. Germline V lookup: CDR1 SGHRS, CDR2 YFSETQ. Trimming shortened V by 1 base and J by 5 bases, and 9 bases separated the two germline ends. To note about this clone: The antigen remains unidentified.

Time point meaning: 10-day in vitro stimulation with candidate neoantigen peptide 3. The TCR-sequenced patients were a few responders to pembrolizumab. About seven ELISpot-reactive neoantigen peptides each drove a roughly ten-day in vitro stimulation. Clones were sequenced by immunoSEQ multiplex PCR, and TCRdb holds only the in-frame ones, with some missing. The table lists approximately 9,000 clones, around nine tenths of them singletons, with about 8.8% in the top ten. Study-level points and caveats: After pembrolizumab, tumor-resident clones rose rapidly, then generally contracted before radiologic responses.

The TCR sequence derives from an adult with mismatch repair-deficient cancer. Sequences were derived from cells cultured in vitro, sampled from a patient treated with pembrolizumab. This chain links TRBV5-1 with TRBJ1-2, with D unclear. Here the CDR3 reads CASSLFGVYGYTF. The CDR3, as DNA: TGCGCCAGCAGCTTGTTCGGGGTGTATGGCTACACCTTC.